Below are 22 T cell receptor beta chains sequenced from a single sample in a study of blood T cell repertoires in COVID-19. The assay was immunoSEQ multiplex PCR, and TCRdb's table has in-frame clones only and misses some. Among under 200,000 clones, approximately 86% were seen once, and the ten largest hold roughly 7%. The sequenced sample was peripheral blood. The origin of the receptors is a man aged 50-59 years with active or convalescent COVID-19.

J is TRBJ1-2 and V is TRBV11-2; D is unresolved. The CDR3 has 13 residues. The germline CDR1 and CDR2 sequences are SGHAT and FQNNGV. V lost 3 bases to trimming and J lost 2 bases, with 7 bases between them. The CDR3 DNA sequence: TGTGCCAGCAGCTTCGGGTTGAACTATGGCTACACCTTC. Its protein product is CASSFGLNYGYTF.

This clone was counted once. The CDR3 is CASSFRGPGANVLTF. CDR3 sequence (DNA): TGCGCCAGCAGCTTCAGGGGGCCCGGGGCCAACGTCCTGACTTTC. V usage is TRBV5-1 and J usage is TRBJ2-6; 8 bases align to TRBD1. This CDR3 region has 15 residues. V gave up 2 bases and J gave up 4 bases; unmatched junction bases: 2. The germline V gene encodes CDR1 SGHRS and CDR2 YFSETQ.

Only one count was recorded for this clone. The chain recombines TRBV9 with TRBJ2-6; perhaps TRBD1 as D (6 bases). The CDR3 length is 14 residues. V was shortened by 0 bases and J by 8 bases, with 9 bases between the two germline ends. Germline V lookup: CDR1 SGDLS, CDR2 YYNGEE. DNA of the CDR3: TGTGCCAGCAGCGTAGGCAGGGGTACCAACGTCCTGACTTTC. Translating gives CASSVGRGTNVLTF. The complete variable domain, with remaining parts taken from reference TRBV9 and TRBJ2-6, reads DSGVTQTPKHLITATGQRVTLRCSPRSGDLSVYWYQQSLDQGLQFLIQYYNGEERAKGNILERFSAQQFPDLHSELNLSSLELGDSALYFCASSVGRGTNVLTFGAGSRLTVL.

This chain uses TRBV9 with TRBJ1-1; the D gene is possibly TRBD1 (5 bases). This CDR3 is built from 13 residues. Looked up from germline, CDR1 is SGDLS and CDR2 is YYNGEE. V shed 5 bases and J shed 5 bases, with 13 bases lying between them. DNA for the CDR3: TGTGCCAGCAGTTCGGAGGGGCGGACTGAAGCTTTCTTT. As protein: CASSSEGRTEAFF.

The chain recombines TRBV27 with TRBJ1-5; the D gene is possibly TRBD1 (5 bases). The CDR3 runs to 15 residues. From germline, CDR1 is MNHEY and CDR2 SMNVEV (reference sequence). V lost 3 bases to trimming and J lost 3 bases, with 12 bases between them. CDR3 in DNA: TGTGCCAGCAGTTTGGGGCCTCCTTACAATCAGCCCCAGCATTTT. Encoded protein: CASSLGPPYNQPQHF.

The chain recombines TRBV18 with TRBJ1-4; TRBD1 is a possible D gene (5 bases). The germline V gene has CDR1 KGHSH and CDR2 LQKENI. CDR3 length: 15 residues. Trimming pared 4 bases from V and 4 bases from J, leaving 13 bases between. The CDR3 DNA reads as TGTGCCAGCTCACAACAGACAGCCTTTAATGAAAAACTGTTTTTT. Amino acid sequence: CASSQQTAFNEKLFF.

This rearrangement joins TRBV25-1 to TRBJ1-2; D is possibly TRBD1 (6 bases). Germline loops: CDR1 MGHDK, CDR2 SYGVNS. This CDR3 contains 15 residues. V lost 4 bases, J lost 5 bases, and 17 bases lay in between. The DNA for the CDR3 is TGTGCCAGCAGTGTTGGACAGCCCAGTTTTTATGGCTACACCTTC. It encodes CASSVGQPSFYGYTF.

The chain couples TRBV6-5 to TRBJ1-2; D possibly corresponds to TRBD1 (5 bases). The CDR3 covers 15 residues. Deletions cut 0 bases from V and 7 bases from J, with 15 bases between. The V gene's germline CDR1 is MNHEY and CDR2 SVGAGI. CDR3 sequence (DNA): TGTGCCAGCAGTTACTCGAGGGGTAGCGGTCCTGGCTACACCTTC. It translates to CASSYSRGSGPGYTF.

This chain connects TRBV7-8 to TRBJ2-5; D unresolved. V gave up 2 bases and J gave up 5 bases, with 9 bases separating them. The CDR3 loop spans 13 amino acids. From germline, CDR1 is SGHVS and CDR2 FQNEAQ. CDR3 residues: CASSLITRETQYF. As DNA, the CDR3 is TGTGCCAGCAGCTTAATAACCCGGGAGACCCAGTACTTC.

The chain links TRBV7-2 to TRBJ1-2; a weak D match, TRBD1 (5 bases). Germline values: CDR1 SGHTA, CDR2 FQGNSA. Trimming cost V 5 bases and J 4 bases, with 14 bases left between them. The CDR3 is 14 amino acids. This chain's CDR3 is CASSTRGTPYGYTF. DNA of the CDR3: TGTGCCAGCAGCACCCGCGGGACCCCCTATGGCTACACCTTC.

The chain links TRBV5-1 to TRBJ2-2, with 10 bases matching TRBD1. Germline trimming cut 0 bases from V and 6 bases from J; bases unmatched to any gene: 8. Germline loops: CDR1 SGHRS, CDR2 YFSETQ. CDR3 length equals 17 residues. CDR3 region: CASSLAGQGVVSGELFF. The CDR3, as DNA: TGCGCCAGCAGCTTGGCAGGACAGGGGGTCGTGTCCGGGGAGCTGTTTTTT. Drawing the rest from reference TRBV5-1 and TRBJ2-2, the complete variable domain is KAGVTQTPRYLIKTRGQQVTLSCSPISGHRSVSWYQQTPGQGLQFLFEYFSETQRNKGNFPGRFSGRQFSNSRSEMNVSTLELGDSALYLCASSLAGQGVVSGELFFGEGSRLTVL.

The CDR3 reads CASSLIGQGREPQHF. Written as DNA, the CDR3 is TGTGCCAGCAGCTTGATAGGACAGGGTCGGGAACCCCAGCATTTT. The rearrangement links TRBV5-5 to TRBJ1-5, with 8 nucleotides matching TRBD1. Germline trimming cut 1 base from V and 10 bases from J; bases unmatched to any gene: 10. Per the germline V gene, CDR1 is SGHKS and CDR2 is YYEKEE (reference sequence). The CDR3 sequence is 15 residues long.

The chain uses TRBV18 and TRBJ1-2, with D tentatively TRBD1 (5 bases). This CDR3 region has 14 residues. Germline lookup yields CDR1 KGHSH and CDR2 LQKENI. With 2 bases removed from V and 1 base from J, the gap between germline ends came to 8 bases. CDR3 amino acids: CASSPLQDNYGYTF. Written as DNA, the CDR3 is TGTGCCAGCTCACCATTACAGGATAACTATGGCTACACCTTC. Variable domain in full (rest from reference TRBV18 and TRBJ1-2): NAGVMQNPRHLVRRRGQEARLRCSPMKGHSHVYWYRQLPEEGLKFMVYLQKENIIDESGMPKERFSAEFPKEGPSILRIQQVVRGDSAAYFCASSPLQDNYGYTFGSGTRLTVV.

The chain carries TRBV5-8 and TRBJ1-2, with TRBD1 matching over 8 bases. This CDR3 spans 13 amino acids. The ends lost 4 bases at V and 3 bases at J; junction bases unmatched: 2. The germline V gene encodes CDR1 SGHTS and CDR2 YDEGEE. The CDR3 DNA reads TGTGCCAGCAGCCTGGACAGGGACTATGGCTACACCTTC. Translating gives CASSLDRDYGYTF.

V gene TRBV3-1 (or the pseudogene TRBV3-2) combines with J gene TRBJ2-1; 9 bases map to TRBD2. This CDR3 comprises 17 residues. J lost 1 base, V lost 4 bases, and 8 bases had no gene match. In germline, CDR1 is LGHDT, CDR2 YNNKEL (reference sequence). The chain's CDR3 is CASSRLLLAGSYNEQFF. CDR3 coding DNA: TGTGCCAGCAGCCGCCTCCTACTAGCGGGTTCCTACAATGAGCAGTTCTTC.

The chain combines TRBV6-1 with TRBJ1-1; 9 bases map to TRBD1. Germline V CDR1 and CDR2: MNHNS, SASEGT. The CDR3 is made up of 14 amino acids. Trimming took 3 bases from V and 4 from J; bases not matched to a gene: 3. The CDR3 DNA reads as TGTGCCAGCAGTGAGGGACAGGGAATCACTGAAGCTTTCTTT. Protein sequence: CASSEGQGITEAFF.

This chain connects TRBV5-1 to TRBJ2-2, with 8 bases lining up with TRBD2. V lost 1 base, J lost 8 bases, and 10 bases stayed unmatched. CDR1 and CDR2 from the germline V gene are SGHRS and YFSETQ. The CDR3 is 16 amino acids. The CDR3 DNA reads as TGCGCCAGCAGCTTGATGCGGGAGGCACATTCTGGGGAGCTGTTTTTT. It codes for CASSLMREAHSGELFF.

V is TRBV19 and J is TRBJ1-1; TRBD1 matches at 9 bases. Per germline, CDR1 LNHDA and CDR2 SQIVND (reference sequence). CDR3 length: 15 residues. V was pared by 5 bases and J by 7 bases, with 11 bases of the junction left unmatched. CDR3 nucleotides: TGTGCCAGTAGTCAAATTGGACAGGGGAGCGATGAAGCTTTCTTT. Encoded protein: CASSQIGQGSDEAFF.

This chain uses TRBV28 with TRBJ1-2; a possible D gene is TRBD1 (6 bases). Germline CDR1 reads MDHEN; CDR2 reads SYDVKM. V dropped 7 bases and J dropped 2 bases, with 20 bases sitting between them. This CDR3 has 16 residues. The DNA for the CDR3 is TGTGCCAGCACCCGGGGCGGGGGGCACAGCAACTATGGCTACACCTTC. As protein: CASTRGGGHSNYGYTF.

The CDR3 bases are TGTGCCAGCAGCCCCCGGGTAGCGGGAGGATATGAGCAGTTCTTC. As protein: CASSPRVAGGYEQFF. The V and J genes are TRBV9 and TRBJ2-1; TRBD2 matches 10 bases. The CDR3 is 15 amino acids. Germline trimming cut 4 bases from V and 8 bases from J; bases unmatched to any gene: 9. Germline V lookup: CDR1 SGDLS, CDR2 YYNGEE.

The chain combines TRBV4-2 with TRBJ2-1, with 8 bases lining up with TRBD2. V dropped 4 bases and J dropped 6; count of bases not matched to a gene: 8. Per the germline V gene, CDR1 is LGHNA and CDR2 is YNFKEQ. The CDR3 runs 15 residues. The CDR3 spells CASSLAGLNSNEQFF. For the CDR3, the DNA is TGTGCCAGCAGCCTAGCGGGACTCAACTCCAATGAGCAGTTCTTC.

DNA of the CDR3: TGTGCCAGCACGGCGGGAGGGCCCTACGAGCAGTACTTC. It yields the protein CASTAGGPYEQYF. The chain combines TRBV27 with TRBJ2-7, with 9 bases fitting TRBD2. V lost 7 bases to trimming and J lost 2 bases; unmatched junction nucleotides: 3. Germline V lookup: CDR1 MNHEY, CDR2 SMNVEV (reference sequence). The CDR3 runs 13 residues.